This T cell receptor beta chain derives from a study of shared clonotypes between healthy human individuals. Overall study context: CD8 memory received one plate per donor, CD8 naive two, CD4 memory three and CD4 naive three.

Trimming cost V 4 bases and J 3 bases; bases outside gene matches: 7. The CDR3 is 15 amino acids. Germline loops: CDR1 MNHNY, CDR2 SVGAGI (reference sequence). Study-level points and caveats: Non-shared clonotypes had lower generation probabilities than clonotypes shared by all four sorted-subset donors. Limitation of the genetic and exposure-history diversity represented came from the few donors.

This clone has only a few counts. No antigen is known for it. The repertoire was sequenced with immunoSEQ multiplex PCR; TCRdb's copy has only in-frame clones and lacks some. Found here are roughly 1 million clones, about 80% of them singletons; the top ten hold approximately 0.5%. The clonotype comes from a man younger than 35 in good health. Some clones in this sample may be carry-over from other donors' samples. The specimen was memory CD4+ T cells from PBMCs. Specified subset: CD45RA-negative fraction. The chain is built from TRBV6-6 and TRBJ2-7; 9 nucleotides align to TRBD1. For the CDR3, the DNA is TGTGCCAGCAGTTCCCGGGACAGGGAGGACTACGAGCAGTACTTC. Translated: CASSSRDREDYEQYF.